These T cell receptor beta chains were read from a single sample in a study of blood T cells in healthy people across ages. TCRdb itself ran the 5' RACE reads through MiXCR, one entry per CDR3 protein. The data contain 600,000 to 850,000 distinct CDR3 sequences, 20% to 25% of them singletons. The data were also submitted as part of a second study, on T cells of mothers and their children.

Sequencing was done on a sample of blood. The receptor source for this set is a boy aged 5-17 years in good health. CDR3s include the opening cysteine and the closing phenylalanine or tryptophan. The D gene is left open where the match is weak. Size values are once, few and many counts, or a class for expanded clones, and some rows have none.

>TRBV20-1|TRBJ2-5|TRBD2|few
CSARDRETSGFEYQETQYF
TGCAGTGCTAGAGATAGGGAGACTAGCGGGTTCGAGTACCAAGAGACCCAGTACTTC
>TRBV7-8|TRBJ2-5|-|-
CASSRGSWGSAETQYF
TGTGCCAGCAGCCGTGGGAGCTGGGGTAGCGCCGAGACCCAGTACTTC
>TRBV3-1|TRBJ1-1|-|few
CASSQVHGGEAFF
TGTGCCAGCAGCCAAGTCCACGGGGGGGAAGCTTTCTTT
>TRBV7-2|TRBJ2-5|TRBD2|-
CASSVQGTSRPTQYF
TGTGCCAGCAGCGTACAAGGGACTAGCCGTCCCACCCAGTACTTC
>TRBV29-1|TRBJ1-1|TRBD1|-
CSVDSRTGGAFF
TGCAGCGTTGACTCACGGACAGGCGGGGCTTTCTTT
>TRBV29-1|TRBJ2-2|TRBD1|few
CSVTGATGELFF
TGCAGCGTTACAGGGGCCACCGGGGAGCTGTTTTTT
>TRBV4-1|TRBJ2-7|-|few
CASSPAWGQGLPNYEQYF
TGCGCCAGCAGCCCCGCTTGGGGCCAGGGCCTACCCAACTACGAGCAGTACTTC
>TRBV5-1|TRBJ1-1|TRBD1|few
CASSFQGVTEAFF
TGCGCCAGCAGCTTCCAGGGGGTAACTGAAGCTTTCTTT
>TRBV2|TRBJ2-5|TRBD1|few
CASSVSLGQGVQETQYF
TGTGCCAGCAGTGTATCGTTGGGACAGGGGGTACAAGAGACCCAGTACTTC
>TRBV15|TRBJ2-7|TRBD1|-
CATSRGQGNYEQYF
TGTGCCACCAGCAGAGGACAGGGTAATTACGAGCAGTACTTC
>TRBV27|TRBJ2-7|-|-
CASSITGITYEQYF
TGTGCCAGCAGTATAACAGGTATCACCTACGAGCAGTACTTC
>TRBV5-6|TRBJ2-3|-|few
CASSLRASAISTDTQYF
TGTGCCAGCAGCTTGCGCGCTAGCGCTATTAGCACAGATACGCAGTATTTT
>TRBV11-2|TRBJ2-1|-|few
CASSSNRVSYNEQFF
TGTGCCAGCAGCTCAAACAGGGTCTCCTACAATGAGCAGTTCTTC
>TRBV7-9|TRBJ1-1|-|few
CASSLEEGLRIF
TGTGCCAGCAGCTTAGAGGAGGGCCTCCGGATATTT
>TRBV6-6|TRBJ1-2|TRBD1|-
CASSYDRGVNGYTF
TGTGCCAGCAGTTACGACAGGGGAGTGAATGGCTACACCTTC
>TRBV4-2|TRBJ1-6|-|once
CASSQGTVVNSPLHF
TGTGCCAGCAGCCAAGGGACGGTCGTTAATTCACCCCTCCACTTT
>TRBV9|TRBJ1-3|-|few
CASSVDPNTIYF
TGTGCCAGCAGCGTAGATCCCAACACCATATATTTT
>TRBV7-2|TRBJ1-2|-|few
CASSLVARQPNNYGYTF
TGTGCCAGCAGCTTAGTCGCCCGGCAGCCCAATAACTATGGCTACACCTTC
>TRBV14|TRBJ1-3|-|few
CASSRRSSGNTIYF
TGTGCCAGCAGCCGCAGGTCCTCTGGAAACACCATATATTTT
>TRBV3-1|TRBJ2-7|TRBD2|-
CASSQDPSGILEQYF
TGTGCCAGCAGCCAAGACCCTAGCGGGATACTCGAGCAGTACTTC
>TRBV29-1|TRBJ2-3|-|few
CSVEGNEDTQYF
TGCAGCGTTGAAGGCAATGAGGATACGCAGTATTTT
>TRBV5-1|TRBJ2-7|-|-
CASSLEGESAYEQYF
TGCGCCAGCAGCTTGGAGGGCGAAAGTGCCTACGAGCAGTACTTC
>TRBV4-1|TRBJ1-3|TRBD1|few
CASSQAGGAGNTIYF
TGCGCCAGCAGCCAAGCAGGGGGAGCTGGAAACACCATATATTTT
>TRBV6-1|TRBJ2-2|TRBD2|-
CASNILAGGENTGELFF
TGTGCCAGCAACATACTAGCGGGGGGGGAAAACACCGGGGAGCTGTTTTTT
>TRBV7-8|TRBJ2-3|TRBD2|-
CASRGQRLAASTDTQYF
TGTGCCAGCAGGGGGCAAAGACTAGCAGCTAGCACAGATACGCAGTATTTT
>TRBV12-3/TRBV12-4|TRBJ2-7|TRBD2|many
CASRYSGSSYEQYF
TGTGCCAGCAGATATAGCGGGAGCTCCTACGAGCAGTACTTC
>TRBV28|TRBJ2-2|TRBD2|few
CASSLPVLAGGDGELFF
TGTGCCAGCAGTCTACCCGTACTAGCGGGAGGCGACGGGGAGCTGTTTTTT
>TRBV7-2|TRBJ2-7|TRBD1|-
CASSLPYGTGAAEQYF
TGTGCCAGCAGCCTCCCATATGGGACAGGGGCCGCCGAGCAGTACTTC
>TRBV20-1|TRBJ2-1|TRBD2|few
CSARDNERSGAAYNEQFF
TGCAGTGCTAGAGATAACGAACGAAGCGGGGCGGCCTACAATGAGCAGTTCTTC
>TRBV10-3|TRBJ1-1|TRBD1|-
CAIISDRGGNTEAFF
TGTGCCATCATCAGTGACAGGGGAGGGAACACTGAAGCTTTCTTT
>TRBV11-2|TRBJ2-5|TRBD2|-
CASSPPSGLYQETQYF
TGTGCCAGCAGCCCTCCTAGCGGATTGTACCAAGAGACCCAGTACTTC
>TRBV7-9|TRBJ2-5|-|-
CASSEIRGQETQYF
TGTGCCAGCAGTGAAATTAGAGGGCAAGAGACCCAGTACTTC
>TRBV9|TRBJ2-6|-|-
CASTSDPDPGANVLTF
TGTGCCAGCACTTCCGATCCGGACCCTGGGGCCAACGTCCTGACTTTC
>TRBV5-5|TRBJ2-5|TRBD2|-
CASIRSGTKETQYF
TGTGCCAGCATCCGTAGCGGGACAAAAGAGACCCAGTACTTC
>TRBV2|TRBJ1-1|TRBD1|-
CASRKGTGAHNTEAFF
TGTGCCAGCAGGAAAGGGACAGGGGCGCATAACACTGAAGCTTTCTTT
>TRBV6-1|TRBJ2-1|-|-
CASSEGTYSYNEQFF
TGTGCCAGCAGTGAAGGGACTTACTCCTACAATGAGCAGTTCTTC
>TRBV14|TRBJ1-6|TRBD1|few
CASSPQGAGNSPLHF
TGTGCCAGCAGCCCACAGGGGGCCGGGAATTCACCCCTCCACTTT
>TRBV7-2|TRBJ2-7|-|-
CASSLGFGYEQYF
TGTGCCAGCAGCTTAGGGTTTGGGTACGAGCAGTACTTC
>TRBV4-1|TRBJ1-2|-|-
CASSQVRDTLPESNYGYTF
TGCGCCAGCAGCCAGGTCCGGGACACCCTGCCCGAATCTAACTATGGCTACACCTTC
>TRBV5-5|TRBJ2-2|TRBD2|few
CASSLLSGGNTGELFF
TGTGCCAGCAGCTTGTTGTCGGGAGGGAACACCGGGGAGCTGTTTTTT
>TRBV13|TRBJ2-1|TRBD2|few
CASSLERGLAGSSEQFF
TGTGCCAGCAGCTTAGAAAGGGGACTAGCGGGGTCTTCGGAGCAGTTCTTC
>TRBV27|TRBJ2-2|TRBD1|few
CASSVGQGTGELFF
TGTGCCAGCAGTGTCGGACAGGGCACCGGGGAGCTGTTTTTT
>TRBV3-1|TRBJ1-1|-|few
CASSQAPGVNAFF
TGTGCCAGCAGCCAAGCTCCTGGGGTGAATGCTTTCTTT
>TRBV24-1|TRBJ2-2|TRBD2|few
CATSDLSGREGLFF
TGTGCCACCAGTGATTTATCTGGGAGGGAGGGGCTGTTTTTT
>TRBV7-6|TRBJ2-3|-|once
CASSLEFAGLDTQYF
TGTGCCAGCAGCTTAGAATTTGCGGGGCTAGATACGCAGTATTTT
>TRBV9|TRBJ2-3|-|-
CASSVGGMDTQYF
TGTGCCAGCAGCGTAGGGGGGATGGATACGCAGTATTTT
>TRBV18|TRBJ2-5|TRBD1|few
CASSQGAEETQYF
TGTGCCAGCTCACAGGGGGCTGAAGAGACCCAGTACTTC
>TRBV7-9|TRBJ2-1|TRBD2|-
CASTIASGGNEQFF
TGTGCCAGCACCATTGCTAGCGGGGGCAATGAGCAGTTCTTC
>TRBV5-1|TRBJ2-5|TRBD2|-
CASSSTLGGVQETQYF
TGCGCCAGCAGCTCCACCCTTGGGGGGGTCCAAGAGACCCAGTACTTC
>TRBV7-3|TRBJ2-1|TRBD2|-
CASSSASGKYNEQFF
TGTGCCAGCAGCAGCGCTAGCGGAAAATACAATGAGCAGTTCTTC
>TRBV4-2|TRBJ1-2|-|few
CASSQDGGAAAYGYTF
TGTGCCAGCAGCCAAGATGGGGGTGCTGCCGCGTATGGCTACACCTTC
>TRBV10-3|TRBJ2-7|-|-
CAISTTGEASYEQYF
TGTGCCATCAGTACTACAGGGGAGGCCTCCTACGAGCAGTACTTC